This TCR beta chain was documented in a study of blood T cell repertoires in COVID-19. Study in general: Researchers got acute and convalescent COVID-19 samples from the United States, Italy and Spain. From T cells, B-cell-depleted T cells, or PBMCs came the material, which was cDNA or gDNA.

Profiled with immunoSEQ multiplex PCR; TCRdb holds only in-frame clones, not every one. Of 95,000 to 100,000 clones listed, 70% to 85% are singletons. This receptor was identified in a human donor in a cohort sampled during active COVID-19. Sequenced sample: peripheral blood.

This CDR3 reads CASRPGPGVTEAFF. DNA for the CDR3: TGTGCCAGTAGGCCCGGACCGGGAGTCACTGAAGCTTTCTTT. The rearrangement joins TRBV19 to TRBJ1-1; D is ambiguous. This CDR3 has 14 amino acids. Germline lookup yields CDR1 LNHDA and CDR2 SQIVND (reference sequence). Trimming pared 6 bases from V and 4 bases from J, leaving 15 bases between.